The TCR beta chain described here comes from a study of blood T cell repertoires in COVID-19. Looking at the study overall: The origin of the acute and convalescent COVID-19 samples was the United States, Italy and Spain. In each case, the material was cDNA or gDNA derived from T cells, B-cell-depleted T cells, or PBMCs.

Original data processing: Amplification of reference gene primers provided the estimated nucleated cell counts. Method: immunoSEQ multiplex PCR; TCRdb's copy keeps in-frame clones and lacks some. The V and J calls and clone size were taken over from that table, and D and trimming were inferred from the DNA. This sample carries some 120,000 clones, around nine tenths of them seen once, and the ten largest clones take about 20%. This clone is a singleton in its sample. Losses at the gene ends were 9 bases for V and 3 bases for J; bases not matched to a gene: 6. Germline CDR1 is LNHDA and CDR2 is SQIVND (reference sequence). The CDR3 is 14 residues long.

Sequencing was performed on peripheral blood. The sequence was obtained from a human donor with acute or convalescent COVID-19. The donor label of this sample is uncertain. The J gene is TRBJ2-2, the V gene TRBV19, with TRBD1 identical over 8 bases. CDR3 loop: CASRGQGYTGELFF. DNA for the CDR3: TGTGCCAGCCGAGGACAGGGTTACACCGGGGAGCTGTTTTTT.